A single sample gave rise to the 20 T cell receptor beta chains below, sequenced in a study of CD8 T cells in ankylosing spondylitis. In TCRdb, the 5' RACE reads were re-called with MiXCR into one record per CDR3 protein. The table records fewer than 550,000 distinct CDR3 sequences, 5.3% of them present only once. Study observations and caveats: What seemed typical of ankylosing spondylitis blood was a TCR beta motif built from roughly 8 highly homologous variants.

These receptors have no known antigen. Sequencing input: blood, either unsorted or a sorted T cell fraction (not recorded which). These receptors were collected from a male donor with ankylosing spondylitis.

This clonotype was counted ten times or more. V gene TRBV5-5 combines with J gene TRBJ2-7; 7 bases align to TRBD1. CDR3 length: 15 residues. Losses at the gene ends were 2 bases for V and 5 bases for J; bases not matched to a gene: 10. Per germline, CDR1 SGHKS and CDR2 YYEKEE (reference sequence). The CDR3, as DNA: TGTGCCAGCAGCTTTCCCTTACAGGGGAAGGACGAGCAGTACTTC. It specifies CASSFPLQGKDEQYF.

This clonotype was observed many times. J is TRBJ1-6 and V is TRBV20-1, with D perhaps TRBD1 (5 bases). Trimming took off 6 bases at V and 4 bases at J, with 13 bases between the two ends. CDR1 and CDR2 (germline): DFQATT, SNEGSKA (reference sequence). CDR3 length equals 14 residues. The chain's CDR3 is CSAKTDAYNSPLHF. The CDR3 bases are TGCAGTGCCAAGACAGATGCTTATAATTCACCCCTCCACTTT.

This clonotype was detected many times. The chain joins TRBV4-3 to TRBJ1-4, with D uncertain. The V and J ends lost 2 bases and 0 bases respectively, with 7 bases between them. The CDR3 is made up of 15 amino acids. Germline V CDR1 and CDR2: LGHNA, YSLEER. The CDR3 bases are TGCGCCAGCAGCCAAACTAGAGCAACTAATGAAAAACTGTTTTTT. It codes for CASSQTRATNEKLFF.

This clonotype occurred many times. The V and J genes are TRBV20-1 and TRBJ2-7, with 10 bases aligning to TRBD2. This CDR3 is built from 15 residues. Trimming removed 2 bases from V and 2 bases from J; junction bases left unmatched: 6. Germline CDR1 reads DFQATT; CDR2 reads SNEGSKA (reference sequence). CDR3 bases: TGCAGTGCTAGACCAACTAGCGGGGCACCCTACGAGCAGTACTTC. Protein product: CSARPTSGAPYEQYF.

This clonotype has at least ten counts. The chain has TRBV20-1 and TRBJ2-7, with TRBD1 matching over 9 bases. The CDR3 is 14 amino acids. Germline V gene data show CDR1 as DFQATT and CDR2 as SNEGSKA (reference sequence). The V gene end was trimmed by 0 bases and the J gene end by 3 bases; junction bases not matched to a gene: 3. This chain's CDR3 is CSARDGTGIYEQYF. The CDR3 DNA reads TGCAGTGCTAGAGACGGGACAGGGATCTACGAGCAGTACTTC.

This clonotype was seen ten or more times. This chain joins TRBV4-1 and TRBJ2-1, with 9 bases fitting TRBD2. Germline-derived CDR1 and CDR2 are MGHRA and YSYEKL. The ends lost 5 bases at V and 5 bases at J; junction bases unmatched: 19. This CDR3 spans 19 amino acids. DNA of the CDR3: TGCGCCAGCAGCTTAAGGGGGCGGGGGGGACCTCTCCTACACAATGAGCAGTTCTTC. Encoded protein: CASSLRGRGGPLLHNEQFF.

The rearrangement links TRBV7-2 to TRBJ2-7; D might be TRBD2 (6 bases). V was pared by 5 bases and J by 4 bases, with 18 bases between. CDR1 and CDR2 from the germline V gene are SGHTA and FQGNSA. The CDR3 runs to 15 residues. CDR3 DNA: TGTGCCAGCAGCCCTCGGCTAGCGCCGGGATACGAGCAGTACTTC. Amino acids: CASSPRLAPGYEQYF.

This clonotype was recorded many times. V and J are TRBV28 and TRBJ2-1, with 7 bases identical to TRBD2. V gave up 4 bases and J gave up 4 bases; unmatched junction bases: 13. CDR3 size: 17 residues. The germline CDR1 and CDR2 sequences are MDHEN and SYDVKM. The CDR3 DNA follows: TGTGCCAGCAGTTCGTCGACCTGGCTAGCGGCGTACAATGAGCAGTTCTTC. This encodes CASSSSTWLAAYNEQFF.

This clonotype occurred many times. This rearrangement joins TRBV12-3 or TRBV12-4 to TRBJ2-7; tentatively, D is TRBD1 (5 bases). Trimming left V 8 bases short and J 2 bases short, with 16 bases between. This CDR3 region has 14 residues. The DNA of the CDR3 is TGTGCCAGCGCTCCCCGGACGGACACCTACGAGCAGTACTTC. The encoded protein is CASAPRTDTYEQYF.

This clonotype was counted at least ten times. This chain connects TRBV5-1 to TRBJ2-1; TRBD2 matches at 9 bases. The germline V gene encodes CDR1 SGHRS and CDR2 YFSETQ. The CDR3 has 13 amino acids. Unmatched junction bases numbered 7, after V lost 5 bases and J lost 10 bases. The CDR3 coding sequence is TGCGCCAGCAGTGTAGCGGGGGACGGGGAGCAGTTCTTC. Translating gives CASSVAGDGEQFF.

This clonotype was seen at least ten times. The chain uses TRBV20-1 and TRBJ2-1; D ambiguous. This CDR3 comprises 10 residues. The V gene's germline CDR1 is DFQATT and CDR2 SNEGSKA (reference sequence). V dropped 2 bases and J dropped 12 bases, with 8 bases sitting between them. The CDR3 DNA reads TGCAGTGCTAGATTAAATTTGCAGTTCTTC. Amino acids: CSARLNLQFF.

The genes are TRBV5-4 and TRBJ2-1, with 11 bases identical to TRBD1. V was pared by 6 bases and J by 5 bases, with 10 bases of the junction left unmatched. Germline V CDR1 and CDR2: SGHNT, YYREEE (reference sequence). The CDR3 loop spans 16 amino acids. As DNA, the CDR3 is TGTGCCAGCACCTTAGGGGGACAGGGGGGACACAATGAGCAGTTCTTC. Encoded protein: CASTLGGQGGHNEQFF.

This clonotype has ten or more counts. The V call is TRBV20-1, the J call TRBJ2-1; 7 bases line up with TRBD2. With 2 bases clipped from V and 6 bases from J, the junction kept 4 bases outside the gene matches. The CDR3 spans 13 residues. Looked up from germline, CDR1 is DFQATT and CDR2 is SNEGSKA (reference sequence). CDR3 region: CSARLAEINEQFF. CDR3 DNA: TGCAGTGCTAGACTAGCGGAAATCAATGAGCAGTTCTTC.

This clonotype was found many times. The J gene is TRBJ1-2, the V gene TRBV10-3, with D perhaps matching TRBD1 (6 bases). CDR1 and CDR2 from the germline V gene are ENHRY and SYGVKD. The length of the CDR3 is 15 residues. Between the trimmed V and J ends, which lost 8 bases and 7 bases, there was a span of 23 bases. CDR3 protein: CAIDFRGRGISGYTF. In DNA form, the CDR3 reads TGTGCCATCGACTTTAGGGGGAGAGGGATATCTGGCTACACCTTC.

This clonotype was found many times. The chain carries TRBV29-1 and TRBJ2-1; perhaps TRBD2 as D (7 bases). Per germline, CDR1 SQVTM and CDR2 ANQGSEA. V was shortened by 4 bases and J by 12 bases, with 22 bases between the two germline ends. The CDR3 contains 14 residues. The CDR3 coding sequence is TGCAGCGTTGCCGCGGACAGCGGGACACGCAGGCAGTTCTTC. It specifies CSVAADSGTRRQFF.

This clonotype was recorded many times. The V call is TRBV20-1, the J call TRBJ2-7; D perhaps matches TRBD1 (5 bases). Germline V lookup: CDR1 DFQATT, CDR2 SNEGSKA (reference sequence). The V end was cut by 4 bases, the J end by 2 bases, with 15 bases between. The CDR3 runs 14 residues. The CDR3 here is CSAKGLGDTYEQYF. The CDR3 DNA is TGCAGTGCTAAGGGGCTTGGTGACACCTACGAGCAGTACTTC.

This rearrangement joins TRBV11-2 to TRBJ2-1; 7 bases are shared with TRBD2. V lost 0 bases, J lost 2 bases, and 7 bases stayed unmatched. Germline CDR1 SGHAT, CDR2 FQNNGV. This CDR3 region has 17 residues. In DNA, the CDR3 is TGTGCCAGCAGCTTAGATCCTCGCGGGGGAACCTACAATGAGCAGTTCTTC. This gives the protein CASSLDPRGGTYNEQFF.

This clonotype was seen many times. The CDR3 DNA follows: TGCGCCAGCAGCCAAGTCGGTACAGCGGACGCTGAGCAGTTCTTC. It specifies CASSQVGTADAEQFF. The chain links TRBV4-3 to TRBJ2-1; possible D gene TRBD2, 5 bases. This CDR3 is 15 amino acids long. Deletions cut 1 base from V and 9 bases from J, with 16 bases between. CDR1 is LGHNA and CDR2 is YSLEER in the germline V gene.

This clonotype has at least ten counts. This chain uses TRBV29-1 with TRBJ2-1; D remains unclear. Trimming left V 4 bases short and J 5 bases short, with 12 bases between. The CDR3 length is 13 residues. Germline values: CDR1 SQVTM, CDR2 ANQGSEA. DNA of the CDR3: TGCAGCGTTGGATTCCGCCTAAACAATGAGCAGTTCTTC. It codes for CSVGFRLNNEQFF.

Many counts were recorded for this clonotype. The genes are TRBV28 and TRBJ2-7, with TRBD1 matching over 10 bases. V was clipped by 3 bases and J by 5 bases; unmatched bases: 4. Germline-derived CDR1 and CDR2 are MDHEN and SYDVKM. This CDR3 spans 14 amino acids. The CDR3 reads CASSFFGQGDEQYF. As DNA, the CDR3 is TGTGCCAGCAGTTTTTTTGGACAGGGGGACGAGCAGTACTTC.